Following are 14 T cell receptor beta chains from one sample sequenced in a study of blood T cell repertoires in COVID-19. Clones were read by immunoSEQ multiplex PCR, and TCRdb kept only the in-frame ones, dropping some. This table holds 110,000 to 150,000 clones, about 77% found once. The material sequenced was peripheral blood. The receptors originated from a man in his 60s with acute or convalescent COVID-19.

The chain is built from TRBV5-1 and TRBJ2-3, with 8 bases aligning to TRBD2. CDR1 and CDR2 from the germline V gene are SGHRS and YFSETQ. This CDR3 is 14 amino acids long. V gave up 3 bases and J gave up 3 bases; unmatched junction bases: 3. CDR3 coding DNA: TGCGCCAGCAGCTCGGCTAGCGGGACAGATACGCAGTATTTT. Encoded protein: CASSSASGTDTQYF.

This clone came up once. The chain links TRBV5-3 to TRBJ2-7, with 9 bases that match TRBD2. TRBV5-3 has ORF status, its function being uncertain. This CDR3 comprises 19 residues. The trim removed 3 bases at V and 2 bases at J, leaving 18 bases unmatched. Here the CDR3 DNA reads TGTGCCAGAAGCTCCCCGGGACTAGCCCCACGTCGGCGGACCTACGAGCAGTACTTC. The encoded protein is CARSSPGLAPRRRTYEQYF.

The rearrangement uses TRBV6-5 and TRBJ2-7; 8 bases line up with TRBD1. The trim removed 8 bases at V and 4 bases at J, leaving 7 bases unmatched. The CDR3 contains 13 residues. Germline V gene sequence: CDR1 MNHEY, CDR2 SVGAGI. Here the CDR3 DNA reads TGTGCCAGCCTTAGGCAGGGGGCTTACGAGCAGTACTTC. This encodes CASLRQGAYEQYF.

The chain recombines TRBV16 with TRBJ1-1, with 8 bases lining up with TRBD1. V trimming: 8 bases; J trimming: 11 bases; junction bases outside the gene matches: 10. Germline V gene data show CDR1 as KGHSY and CDR2 as FQNENV. The CDR3 extends over 12 amino acids. The CDR3: CASSSDRVRAFF. The CDR3 region has the DNA TGTGCCAGCTCCTCGGACAGGGTGAGGGCTTTCTTT. The full variable domain, its missing parts supplied by reference TRBV16 and TRBJ1-1, is GEEVAQTPKHLVRGEGQKAKLYCAPIKGHSYVFWYQQVLKNEFKFLISFQNENVFDETGMPKERFSAKCLPNSPCSLEIQATKLEDSAVYFCASSSDRVRAFFGQGTRLTVV.

The chain carries TRBV2 and TRBJ1-4; perhaps TRBD1 as D (5 bases). Per the germline V gene, CDR1 is SNHLY and CDR2 is FYNNEI. CDR3 length: 14 amino acids. The V end was cut by 4 bases, the J end by 4 bases, with 10 bases between. CDR3 residues: CASSVRGFNEKLFF. CDR3 sequence (DNA): TGTGCCAGCAGTGTACGGGGGTTTAATGAAAAACTGTTTTTT.

The V and J genes are TRBV19 and TRBJ1-5; 9 nucleotides align to TRBD1. Germline V gene sequence: CDR1 LNHDA, CDR2 SQIVND (reference sequence). J gave up 10 bases and V 7 bases, and 17 bases lay outside the gene matches. The CDR3 runs to 16 residues. In DNA form, the CDR3 reads TGTGCCAGTAACCAGGACAGGGGTACTATCCGAGGACCCCAGCATTTT. Amino acids: CASNQDRGTIRGPQHF.

The V gene is TRBV7-9, the J gene TRBJ1-1, with TRBD1 as a possible D gene (6 bases). CDR3 length: 15 amino acids. Germline CDR1 reads SEHNR; CDR2 reads FQNEAQ (reference sequence). Trimming took 5 bases from V and 6 from J, leaving 19 bases between them. In DNA form, the CDR3 reads TGTGCCAGCAGCCTCCGACAGGTGAGGACCGCTGAAGCTTTCTTT. It is translated as CASSLRQVRTAEAFF.

This clone turned up a few times. The genes are TRBV5-1 and TRBJ2-1; 8 bases line up with TRBD1. Unmatched junction bases numbered 12, after V lost 4 bases and J lost 9 bases. CDR3 length equals 15 residues. The germline CDR1 and CDR2 sequences are SGHRS and YFSETQ. The CDR3 region has the DNA TGCGCCAGCAGCCCTGGACAGGGCGCTCGTTCTGAGCAGTTCTTC. Its translation: CASSPGQGARSEQFF.

This sequence joins TRBV19 and TRBJ2-7; 10 nucleotides align to TRBD1. The J segment lost 2 bases and the V segment lost 4 bases, leaving 8 bases of the junction unmatched. CDR3 length: 16 residues. The germline V gene encodes CDR1 LNHDA and CDR2 SQIVND (reference sequence). The CDR3 sequence: CASSRLPGQGTYEQYF. CDR3 DNA: TGTGCCAGTAGTAGGCTTCCGGGACAGGGGACCTACGAGCAGTACTTC.

The chain uses TRBV19 and TRBJ2-7; 10 positions agree with TRBD2. In germline, CDR1 is LNHDA, CDR2 SQIVND (reference sequence). V lost 5 bases, J lost 2 bases, and 6 bases stayed unmatched. The CDR3 consists of 15 residues. The chain's CDR3 is CASSFASGRTYEQYF. The CDR3 nucleotides read TGTGCCAGTAGTTTCGCTAGCGGGAGAACCTACGAGCAGTACTTC. The variable domain in full, completed from reference TRBV19 and TRBJ2-7, reads DGGITQSPKYLFRKEGQNVTLSCEQNLNHDAMYWYRQDPGQGLRLIYYSQIVNDFQKGDIAEGYSVSREKKESFPLTVTSAQKNPTAFYLCASSFASGRTYEQYFGPGTRLTVT.

This clone was counted only a few times. The chain links TRBV12-3 or TRBV12-4 to TRBJ1-2, with a possible D match to TRBD1 (6 bases). The V end lost 7 bases, the J end lost 8 bases, and 14 bases lay between the germline ends. The CDR3 contains 12 residues. Here the CDR3 reads CASTEDSIGYTF. DNA of the CDR3: TGTGCCAGCACCGAGGACAGCATAGGCTACACCTTC.

Only a few counts were recorded for this clone. The chain links TRBV19 to TRBJ2-1; 9 bases are shared with TRBD2. The germline gives CDR1 LNHDA, CDR2 SQIVND (reference sequence). The CDR3 length is 17 residues. V was clipped by 0 bases and J by 2 bases; unmatched bases: 5. CDR3 sequence: CASSIDLASGAYNEQFF. CDR3 DNA sequence: TGTGCCAGTAGTATAGATTTGGCTAGCGGGGCCTACAATGAGCAGTTCTTC. Together with reference TRBV19 and TRBJ2-1, the CDR3 gives the full variable domain: DGGITQSPKYLFRKEGQNVTLSCEQNLNHDAMYWYRQDPGQGLRLIYYSQIVNDFQKGDIAEGYSVSREKKESFPLTVTSAQKNPTAFYLCASSIDLASGAYNEQFFGPGTRLTVL.

The gene calls are TRBV11-3 and TRBJ2-2; a possible D gene is TRBD2 (6 bases). CDR1 is SGHNT and CDR2 is YENEEA in the germline V gene. V was clipped by 3 bases and J by 6 bases, with 14 bases between them. The CDR3 loop spans 15 amino acids. CDR3 DNA: TGTGCCAGCAGCTTGGTGGGGGGTTCAGCCGGGGAGCTGTTTTTT. It translates to CASSLVGGSAGELFF. The full variable domain, rest sourced from reference TRBV11-3 and TRBJ2-2, is EAGVVQSPRYKIIEKKQPVAFWCNPISGHNTLYWYLQNLGQGPELLIRYENEEAVDDSQLPKDRFSAERLKGVDSTLKIQPAELGDSAVYLCASSLVGGSAGELFFGEGSRLTVL.

The J gene is TRBJ2-1, the V gene TRBV4-1, with 7 positions matching TRBD2. The junction had 15 bases not matched to a gene; V was cut back by 2 bases and J by 8 bases. The CDR3 covers 17 residues. Germline V CDR1 and CDR2: MGHRA, YSYEKL. CDR3 DNA sequence: TGCGCCAGCAGCCAACAGGAGGGGCGGGGGAGGATGGATGAGCAGTTCTTC. Translated: CASSQQEGRGRMDEQFF.